This T cell receptor beta chain was sequenced during a study of cytomegalovirus exposure and HLA in healthy donors. PCR employed 60 Vbeta and 13 Jbeta primers. Libraries were prepared by immunoSEQ multiplex PCR; TCRdb keeps only in-frame clonotypes and omits some of them. The repertoire holds some 98,000 clones, around three quarters seen once, with 1.5% to 2.5% in the top ten. Study outcomes and limitations: Later analysis identified several of the most significant clusters that appeared linked to common viral pathogens.

Regarding this clone: Its target is unknown.

Germline CDR1 and CDR2: MDHEN and SYDVKM. This CDR3 spans 18 amino acids. The junction had 10 bases not matched to a gene; V was cut back by 5 bases and J by 5 bases. The donors comprised healthy bone marrow donors. The chain has TRBV28 and TRBJ2-2, with TRBD2 matching 14 bases. The sequencing input was PBMCs. This clonotype originated in a man aged 35-49 years in good health and CMV-seronegative. This chain's CDR3 is CASSTRLAGGLGTGELFF. The CDR3 coding sequence is TGTGCCAGCAGTACTCGACTAGCGGGGGGGTTGGGAACCGGGGAGCTGTTTTTT.